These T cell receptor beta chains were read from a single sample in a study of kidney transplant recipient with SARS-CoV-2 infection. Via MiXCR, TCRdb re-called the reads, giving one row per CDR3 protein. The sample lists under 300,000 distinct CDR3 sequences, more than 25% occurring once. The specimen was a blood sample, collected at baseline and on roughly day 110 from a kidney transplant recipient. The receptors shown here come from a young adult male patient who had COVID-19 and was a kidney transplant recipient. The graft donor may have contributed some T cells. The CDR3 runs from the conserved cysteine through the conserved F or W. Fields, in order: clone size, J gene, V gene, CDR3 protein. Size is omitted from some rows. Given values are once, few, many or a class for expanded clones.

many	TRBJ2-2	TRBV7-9	CASSFLTGDTGELFF
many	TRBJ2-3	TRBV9	CASSVGRGFTDTQYF
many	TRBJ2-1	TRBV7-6	CASSPRRYNEQFF
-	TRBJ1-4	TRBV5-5	CASSPPEGHLEELFF
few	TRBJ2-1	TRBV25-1	CASSEYGFGGPNEQFF
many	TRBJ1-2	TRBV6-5	CASSGGAGGNYGYTF
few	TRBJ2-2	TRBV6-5	CASSRLGLAGAGTGELFF
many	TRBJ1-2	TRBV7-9	CASSLDTLWYGYTF
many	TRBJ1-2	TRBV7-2	CASSKEVRDGKTYGYTF
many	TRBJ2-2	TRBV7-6	CASSLPGSTGELFF
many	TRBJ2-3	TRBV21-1	CASSMGIATVMQDTQYF
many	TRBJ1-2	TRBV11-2	CASSVVETSRKTYGYTF
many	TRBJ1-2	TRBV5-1	CASCGGSVRKTYGYTF
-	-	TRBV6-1	CASSGGGGQETQYF
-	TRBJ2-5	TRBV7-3	CASSRDRSETQYF
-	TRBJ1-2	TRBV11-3	CASSRVYDLGKTYGYAF
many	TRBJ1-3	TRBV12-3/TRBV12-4	CASRQTGRGGNTIYF
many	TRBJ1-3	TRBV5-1	CASSLSGRAENTIYF